This TCR beta chain was recorded in a study of blood T cell repertoires in COVID-19. At the level of the study: Some COVID-19 samples were acute and others convalescent; all came from the United States, Italy and Spain.

As handled by the study authors: Scientists estimated how many nucleated cells there were by amplifying reference gene primers. Here immunoSEQ multiplex PCR was the method, and the copy in TCRdb shows in-frame clones only, minus some. V, J and clone size derive from that table, while D and trimming were established from the DNA sequence. The data contain around 79,000 clones, 65% to 90% of them singletons. The V end was cut by 0 bases, the J end by 0 bases, with 9 bases between. Germline values: CDR1 LGHNA, CDR2 YNFKEQ. This CDR3 is built from 16 residues. This clone was found once. This chain joins TRBV4-2 and TRBJ1-3; maybe TRBD1 (5 bases). The sequenced material came from peripheral blood. This receptor was obtained from a woman aged 55-75 years with acute or convalescent COVID-19. CDR3 nucleotides: TGTGCCAGCAGCCAAGAAGGACACCGCTCTGGAAACACCATATATTTT. Its translation is CASSQEGHRSGNTIYF.